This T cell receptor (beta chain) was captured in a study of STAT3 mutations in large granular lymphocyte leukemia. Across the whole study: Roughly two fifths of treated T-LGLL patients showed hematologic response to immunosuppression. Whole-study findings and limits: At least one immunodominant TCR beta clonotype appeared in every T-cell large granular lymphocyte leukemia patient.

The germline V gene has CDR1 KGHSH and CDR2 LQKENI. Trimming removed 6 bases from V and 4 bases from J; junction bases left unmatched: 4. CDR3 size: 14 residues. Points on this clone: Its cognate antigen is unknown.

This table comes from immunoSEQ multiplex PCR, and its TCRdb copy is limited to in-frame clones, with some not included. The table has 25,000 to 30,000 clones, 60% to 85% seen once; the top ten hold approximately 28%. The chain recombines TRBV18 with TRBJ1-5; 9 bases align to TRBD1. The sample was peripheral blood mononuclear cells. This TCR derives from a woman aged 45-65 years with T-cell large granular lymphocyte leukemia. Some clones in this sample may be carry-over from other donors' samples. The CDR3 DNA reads TGTGCCAGCTCCCCCGGGACAGGGAATCAGCCCCAGCATTTT. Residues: CASSPGTGNQPQHF.